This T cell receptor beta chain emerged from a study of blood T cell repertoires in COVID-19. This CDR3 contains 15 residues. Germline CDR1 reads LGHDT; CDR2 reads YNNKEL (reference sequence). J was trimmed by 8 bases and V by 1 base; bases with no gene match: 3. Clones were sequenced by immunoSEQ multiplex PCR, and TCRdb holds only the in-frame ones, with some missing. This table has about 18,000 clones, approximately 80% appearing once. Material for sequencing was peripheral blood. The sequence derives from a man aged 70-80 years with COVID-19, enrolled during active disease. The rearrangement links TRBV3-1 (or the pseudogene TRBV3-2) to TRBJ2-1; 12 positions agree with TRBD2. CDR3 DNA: TGTGCCAGCAGCCAAGGGACTAGCGGGATCTATGAGCAGTTCTTC. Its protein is CASSQGTSGIYEQFF.